The 18 T cell receptor beta chains listed next were all sequenced from one sample in a study of shared clonotypes between healthy human individuals. The table came from immunoSEQ multiplex PCR; TCRdb's copy has only in-frame clones and leaves some out. This sample has about 180,000 clones, with 90% to 95% found just once. Sequencing was done on a sample of naive CD4+ T cells sorted from blood. Subset: CD45RA+ positively selected. These TCRs come from a woman in her thirties in good health.

The chain employs TRBV19 and TRBJ2-3; D tentatively fits TRBD1 or TRBD2 (5 bases each). Germline V gene sequence: CDR1 LNHDA, CDR2 SQIVND (reference sequence). Trimming shortened V by 5 bases and J by 2 bases, and 8 bases separated the two germline ends. The CDR3 runs to 13 residues. The CDR3 loop is CASSGTDTDTQYF. In DNA, the CDR3 is TGTGCCAGTAGTGGGACCGACACAGATACGCAGTATTTT.

The chain carries TRBV2 and TRBJ2-7, with D uncertain. The germline V and J ends were trimmed by 3 bases and 2 bases, with 11 bases remaining between them. Germline CDR1 and CDR2: SNHLY and FYNNEI. The CDR3 covers 14 residues. CDR3 residues: CASSDRALTYEQYF. The CDR3 DNA is TGTGCCAGCAGTGATCGCGCACTTACCTACGAGCAGTACTTC. Supplemented by reference TRBV2 and TRBJ2-7, the full variable domain reads EPEVTQTPSHQVTQMGQEVILRCVPISNHLYFYWYRQILGQKVEFLVSFYNNEISEKSEIFDDQFSVERPDGSNFTLKIRSTKLEDSAMYFCASSDRALTYEQYFGPGTRLTVT.

This clone was counted only a few times. The genes are TRBV19 and TRBJ1-5; D might be TRBD1 (6 bases). There are 14 residues in the CDR3. From germline, CDR1 is LNHDA and CDR2 SQIVND (reference sequence). The V end lost 5 bases, the J end lost 4 bases, and 12 bases lay between the germline ends. The CDR3 here is CASSLRDKNQPQHF. The CDR3 region has the DNA TGTGCCAGTAGTCTCCGGGACAAGAATCAGCCCCAGCATTTT.

The J gene is TRBJ1-2, the V gene TRBV28, with a possible D match to TRBD1 (6 bases). This CDR3 spans 13 amino acids. CDR1 and CDR2 from the germline V gene are MDHEN and SYDVKM. V was pared by 5 bases and J by 5 bases, with 12 bases between. CDR3: CASSTTGKYGYTF. Written as DNA, the CDR3 is TGTGCCAGCAGTACCACAGGGAAATATGGCTACACCTTC.

The chain combines TRBV25-1 with TRBJ2-3; a weak D match, TRBD1 (5 bases). Germline V CDR1 and CDR2: MGHDK, SYGVNS. V lost 7 bases and J 3 bases, leaving 11 bases between the germline ends. The CDR3 covers 13 residues. For the CDR3, the DNA is TGTGCCAGCAATAAGGGGTTTACAGATACGCAGTATTTT. It codes for CASNKGFTDTQYF.

V gene TRBV5-1 combines with J gene TRBJ2-3; D ambiguous. V was pared by 0 bases and J by 2 bases, with 13 bases between. This CDR3 has 16 residues. CDR1 is SGHRS and CDR2 is YFSETQ in the germline V gene. The CDR3 loop reads CASSLESSLVTDTQYF. CDR3 sequence (DNA): TGCGCCAGCAGCTTGGAGTCCTCCCTGGTCACAGATACGCAGTATTTT.

As regards this clone: At one boundary the junction diverges from the germline segment, which might be a read error. The chain has TRBV6-1 and TRBJ1-2, with a possible D match to TRBD1 (5 bases). Looked up from germline, CDR1 is MNHNS and CDR2 is SASEGT. There are 13 residues in the CDR3. The CDR3 sequence: CASSEVGAEGYTF. CDR3 coding DNA: TGTGCCAGCAGCGAAGTCGGGGCGGAAGGCTACACCTTC.

The chain uses TRBV18 and TRBJ2-5, with a tentative D call TRBD1 (5 bases). The DNA matches TRBJ2-7 better at its end, which makes the J call doubtful. Germline CDR1 KGHSH, CDR2 LQKENI. The CDR3 extends over 15 amino acids. CDR3 sequence: CASSPLSQGHYEQYF. The CDR3 DNA reads as TGTGCCAGCTCACCACTATCGCAGGGCCACTACGAGCAGTACTTC.

This sequence joins TRBV18 and TRBJ1-5; the match to TRBD1 covers 7 bases. In germline, CDR1 is KGHSH, CDR2 LQKENI. After removal of 5 bases from V and 6 bases from J, the junction contained 7 bases not matched to a gene. The CDR3 is 14 amino acids. This CDR3 reads CASSNRGFGQPQHF. The CDR3 DNA is TGTGCCAGCTCAAACAGGGGATTCGGTCAGCCCCAGCATTTT.

The J gene is TRBJ1-2, the V gene TRBV20-1; a possible D gene is TRBD1 (5 bases). Per the germline V gene, CDR1 is DFQATT and CDR2 is SNEGSKA (reference sequence). The CDR3 length is 11 residues. V was shortened by 4 bases and J by 8 bases, with 11 bases between the two germline ends. CDR3 region: CSAKGQVGYTF. The CDR3 DNA reads TGCAGTGCTAAAGGACAAGTGGGCTACACCTTC.

The chain recombines TRBV20-1 with TRBJ2-7; 7 bases fit TRBD1. Per the germline V gene, CDR1 is DFQATT and CDR2 is SNEGSKA (reference sequence). The CDR3 contains 11 residues. The CDR3 region has the DNA TGCAGCACCACAGGGGCCTACGAGCAGTACTTC. This sequence encodes CSTTGAYEQYF.

This chain uses TRBV19 with TRBJ2-3; D is uncertain. The CDR3 totals 15 residues. Trimming left V 2 bases short and J 4 bases short, with 13 bases between. From germline, CDR1 is LNHDA and CDR2 SQIVND (reference sequence). The chain's CDR3 is CASSIRAVAADTQYF. For the CDR3, the DNA is TGTGCCAGTAGTATAAGGGCAGTCGCGGCAGATACGCAGTATTTT.

The chain has TRBV5-3 and TRBJ2-7; 7 nucleotides agree with TRBD1. TRBV5-3 qualifies as an ORF whose function is uncertain. V trimming: 8 bases; J trimming: 6 bases; junction bases outside the gene matches: 8. The CDR3 covers 12 residues. CDR3 loop: CASSIDRVEQYF. CDR3 nucleotide sequence: TGTGCCAGCAGTATAGACAGGGTCGAGCAGTACTTC.

The V gene is TRBV6-1, the J gene TRBJ2-5; no definite D call. The CDR3 has 11 amino acids. The germline V gene encodes CDR1 MNHNS and CDR2 SASEGT. V lost 1 base, J lost 14 bases, and 11 bases lay in between. In DNA form, the CDR3 reads TGTGCCAGCAGTGAAGTGGCGGTTACTTACTTC. Translating it yields CASSEVAVTYF.

The chain is built from TRBV7-9 and TRBJ2-2; 7 positions agree with TRBD2. CDR3 length: 13 amino acids. The V and J ends lost 7 bases and 4 bases, in that order; junction bases with no gene match: 3. CDR1 is SEHNR and CDR2 is FQNEAQ in the germline V gene (reference sequence). The CDR3 protein is CASMAGVTGELFF. DNA for the CDR3: TGTGCCAGCATGGCGGGAGTCACCGGGGAGCTGTTTTTT.

V is TRBV19 and J is TRBJ2-6; no reliable D call. V was trimmed by 5 bases and J by 0 bases, leaving 8 bases between them. The CDR3 consists of 15 residues. In germline, CDR1 is LNHDA, CDR2 SQIVND (reference sequence). The CDR3 DNA reads as TGTGCCAGTAGTCCGCCCACCTCTGGGGCCAACGTCCTGACTTTC. Its protein is CASSPPTSGANVLTF.

CDR3 nucleotides: TGTGCCAGTGGCTCAAGGGGAGGGGAGCAGTACTTC. Protein product: CASGSRGGEQYF. The gene calls are TRBV19 and TRBJ2-5, with 7 positions matching TRBD2. V dropped 8 bases and J dropped 11; count of bases not matched to a gene: 11. Germline assignment: CDR1 LNHDA and CDR2 SQIVND (reference sequence). The CDR3 contains 12 residues.

This sequence joins TRBV27 and TRBJ2-3; no clear D gene. The CDR3 is made up of 17 amino acids. V was trimmed by 5 bases and J by 0 bases, leaving 18 bases between them. Looked up from germline, CDR1 is MNHEY and CDR2 is SMNVEV (reference sequence). The CDR3 sequence: CASSLIRGFGSTDTQYF. CDR3 coding DNA: TGTGCCAGCAGTCTGATACGTGGATTCGGAAGCACAGATACGCAGTATTTT.